These 27 T cell receptor beta chains share one sample of origin, sequenced in a study of blood T cell repertoires in COVID-19. Profiled with immunoSEQ multiplex PCR; TCRdb holds only in-frame clones, not every one. The sample includes about 190,000 clones, approximately 86% of them seen just once. The sample taken for sequencing was peripheral blood. The receptor source for this set is a woman aged 80 or over with active or convalescent COVID-19.

This rearrangement joins TRBV29-1 to TRBJ1-1; TRBD1 aligns across 9 bases. V was clipped by 6 bases and J by 4 bases; unmatched bases: 3. This CDR3 has 12 residues. Per germline, CDR1 SQVTM and CDR2 ANQGSEA. The DNA for the CDR3 is TGCAGCGTCCTGACAGGGGGCACTGAAGCTTTCTTT. It codes for CSVLTGGTEAFF.

The rearrangement links TRBV10-1 to TRBJ2-5, with TRBD1 matching over 9 bases. V was pared by 6 bases and J by 4 bases, with 3 bases of the junction left unmatched. The CDR3 is made up of 13 amino acids. Germline values: CDR1 WNHNN, CDR2 SYGVQD (reference sequence). CDR3 loop: CASSRDRVETQYF. Here the CDR3 DNA reads TGCGCCAGCAGCCGGGACAGGGTAGAGACCCAGTACTTC.

The V call is TRBV5-3, the J call TRBJ2-1; D uncertain. TRBV5-3 is an open reading frame whose function is uncertain. The CDR3 spans 17 residues. The germline V and J ends were trimmed by 4 bases and 0 bases, with 17 bases remaining between them. CDR3 in amino acids: CARSPRSRNSSYNEQFF. The DNA for the CDR3 is TGTGCCAGAAGCCCACGTAGTCGAAATAGCTCCTACAATGAGCAGTTCTTC.

The chain has TRBV14 and TRBJ2-7; TRBD1 matches 8 bases. V lost 5 bases and J lost 0; bases outside the gene matches: 9. CDR3 size: 16 residues. Germline V lookup: CDR1 SGHDN, CDR2 FVKESK. CDR3 in DNA: TGTGCCAGCAGCGCAGGGGGCCTCTCCTTCTCCTACGAGCAGTACTTC. Protein product: CASSAGGLSFSYEQYF.

The chain recombines TRBV19 with TRBJ1-2; tentatively, D is TRBD1 (6 bases). CDR3 length: 11 residues. The V end lost 5 bases, the J end lost 6 bases, and 7 bases lay between the germline ends. Germline values: CDR1 LNHDA, CDR2 SQIVND (reference sequence). The DNA for the CDR3 is TGTGCCAGTAGTCGACAGGATGGCTACACCTTC. As protein: CASSRQDGYTF.

The genes are TRBV27 and TRBJ2-4; 14 nucleotides match TRBD2. Germline V lookup: CDR1 MNHEY, CDR2 SMNVEV (reference sequence). The J segment lost 1 base and the V segment lost 9 bases, leaving 5 bases of the junction unmatched. The CDR3 is 16 amino acids. CDR3 protein: CARRLAGGQAKNIQYF. In DNA, the CDR3 is TGTGCCAGGAGACTAGCGGGAGGGCAGGCCAAAAACATTCAGTACTTC.

In this sample, this clone turned up a few times. The CDR3 sequence is CASRDRGTDTQYF. DNA of the CDR3: TGTGCCAGCAGGGACAGGGGAACAGATACGCAGTATTTT. The chain is built from TRBV2 and TRBJ2-3; the match to TRBD1 covers 9 bases. V lost 6 bases, J lost 3 bases, and 1 base stayed unmatched. The CDR3 is 13 residues long. Germline V gene sequence: CDR1 SNHLY, CDR2 FYNNEI.

This rearrangement joins TRBV5-6 to TRBJ1-5; the match to TRBD1 covers 8 bases. V shed 1 base and J 7 bases; nucleotides not matched to a gene: 13. The CDR3 totals 17 residues. Germline CDR1 and CDR2: SGHDT and YYEEEE. The CDR3 nucleotides read TGTGCCAGCAGCTTGCGGACAGGGATGAGTTCACTCCAGCCCCAGCATTTT. Protein sequence: CASSLRTGMSSLQPQHF.

Note on this clone: The same CDR3 also results from other DNA sequences found in this sample. The chain couples TRBV2 to TRBJ1-1; the match to TRBD1 covers 7 bases. V trimming: 4 bases; J trimming: 1 base; junction bases outside the gene matches: 3. Looked up from germline, CDR1 is SNHLY and CDR2 is FYNNEI. The CDR3 sequence is 14 residues long. CDR3 DNA: TGTGCCAGCAGTGGACAGGGAGGGAACACTGAAGCTTTCTTT. This sequence encodes CASSGQGGNTEAFF.

V is TRBV5-1 and J is TRBJ2-1; TRBD2 aligns across 10 bases. Germline V gene sequence: CDR1 SGHRS, CDR2 YFSETQ. The V segment lost 1 base and the J segment 9 bases; nucleotides outside the gene matches: 4. CDR3 length: 14 amino acids. In DNA, the CDR3 is TGCGCCAGCAGCTTGACTAGCGGGACGGGTGAGCAGTTCTTC. Translation: CASSLTSGTGEQFF.

This chain links TRBV7-3 with TRBJ2-6, with 9 positions matching TRBD1. The V gene's germline CDR1 is SGHTA and CDR2 FQGTGA. The CDR3 runs to 18 residues. The trim removed 0 bases at V and 1 base at J, leaving 4 bases unmatched. CDR3 protein: CASSLTRTGVSGANVLTF. As DNA, the CDR3 is TGTGCCAGCAGCTTAACGAGGACAGGGGTATCTGGGGCCAACGTCCTGACTTTC. Full variable domain (outside the CDR3, taken from reference TRBV7-3 and TRBJ2-6): GAGVSQTPSNKVTEKGKYVELRCDPISGHTALYWYRQSLGQGPEFLIYFQGTGAADDSGLPNDRFFAVRPEGSVSTLKIQRTERGDSAVYLCASSLTRTGVSGANVLTFGAGSRLTVL.

This chain connects TRBV2 to TRBJ2-2, with TRBD2 as a possible D gene (6 bases). Germline lookup yields CDR1 SNHLY and CDR2 FYNNEI. V lost 11 bases and J lost 5, with 18 bases in between. There are 14 residues in the CDR3. The CDR3 nucleotides are TGTGCCGGGAAAACTAGCACGGGAACCGGGGAGCTGTTTTTT. Amino acid sequence: CAGKTSTGTGELFF.

The rearrangement joins TRBV7-2 to TRBJ1-2, with 10 positions matching TRBD1. From germline, CDR1 is SGHTA and CDR2 FQGNSA. V was pared by 5 bases and J by 5 bases, with 8 bases of the junction left unmatched. The CDR3 sequence is 15 residues long. The CDR3 is CASSLQTGGKYGYTF. CDR3 in DNA: TGTGCCAGCAGCCTACAGACAGGGGGCAAGTATGGCTACACCTTC.

This chain joins TRBV7-2 and TRBJ2-7; 7 bases are shared with TRBD2. Trimming cost V 2 bases and J 0 bases; bases outside gene matches: 16. The CDR3 totals 19 residues. The V gene's germline CDR1 is SGHTA and CDR2 FQGNSA. As DNA, the CDR3 is TGTGCCAGCAGCTTACGAGGCCCCGGTCGGCGGGAGTACTCCTACGAGCAGTACTTC. Amino acids: CASSLRGPGRREYSYEQYF.

This clone was observed a single time. The chain carries TRBV5-6 and TRBJ1-2; the D is unclear. Germline lookup yields CDR1 SGHDT and CDR2 YYEEEE. This CDR3 spans 15 amino acids. V lost 5 bases, J lost 5 bases, and 19 bases lay in between. The CDR3 sequence is CASSRRSPINYGYTF. DNA of the CDR3: TGTGCCAGCAGTCGGAGGAGCCCAATAAATTATGGCTACACCTTC.

CDR3 residues: CASRSTGANEKLFF. The DNA for the CDR3 is TGCGCCAGCAGATCAACAGGGGCTAATGAAAAACTGTTTTTT. The chain employs TRBV5-1 and TRBJ1-4; 7 bases line up with TRBD1. Germline assignment: CDR1 SGHRS and CDR2 YFSETQ. J was trimmed by 3 bases and V by 5 bases; bases with no gene match: 4. The CDR3 has 14 amino acids.

In this sample, this clone turned up once. This chain links TRBV1 with TRBJ1-5; no DNA check was done on the table's D call, TRBD1. TRBV1 constitutes a pseudogene. The CDR3 runs 18 residues. In DNA, the CDR3 is TGCACCAGCAGCCGAGGAGGTGACAGGGGCCATAGCAATCAGCCCCAGCATTTT. This codes for CTSSRGGDRGHSNQPQHF.

CDR3: CASSPFDEQFF. For the CDR3, the DNA is TGTGCCAGCAGCCCGTTCGATGAGCAGTTCTTC. V gene TRBV12-3 or TRBV12-4 combines with J gene TRBJ2-1; D not resolved. The CDR3 runs 11 residues. The ends were cut back, 6 bases at V and 8 bases at J, with 8 bases in the middle.

V and J are TRBV29-1 and TRBJ2-3; D is uncertain. The V gene lost 6 bases and the J gene lost 3 bases, with 13 bases spanning the gap. The CDR3 has 13 amino acids. Germline V gene lookup returns CDR1 SQVTM and CDR2 ANQGSEA. The CDR3 DNA reads as TGCAGCGTCAGGTCGACCGGTACAGATACGCAGTATTTT. The encoded protein is CSVRSTGTDTQYF.

CDR3 in DNA: TGTGCCAGCAGCCAACCGGGGACTAGCGGGAGTGGTATTCAGTTCTTC. Its protein product is CASSQPGTSGSGIQFF. The chain couples TRBV3-1 (or the pseudogene TRBV3-2) to TRBJ2-1; 14 bases are a match to TRBD2. Germline values: CDR1 LGHDT, CDR2 YNNKEL (reference sequence). Trimming at V came to 2 bases and at J to 13 bases, leaving 10 bases not matched to a gene. The CDR3 contains 16 residues.

The chain recombines TRBV23-1 with TRBJ2-3; 8 bases fit TRBD2. TRBV23-1 is marked as an open reading frame, function uncertain. The CDR3 is 21 amino acids. The V and J ends lost 4 bases and 3 bases, in that order; junction bases with no gene match: 24. CDR3 DNA: TGCGCCAGCAGTCGGCCCGGACTAGCAAGTGGGTCCTCTACTGAAACAGATACGCAGTATTTT. It codes for CASSRPGLASGSSTETDTQYF.

As DNA, the CDR3 is TGTGCCAGCACCTTACACGACAGGGCAGATACGCAGTATTTT. This sequence encodes CASTLHDRADTQYF. The rearrangement joins TRBV3-1 (or the pseudogene TRBV3-2) to TRBJ2-3; 7 positions agree with TRBD1. V lost 7 bases, J lost 4 bases, and 8 bases stayed unmatched. Per germline, CDR1 LGHDT and CDR2 YNNKEL (reference sequence). This CDR3 region has 14 residues.

The genes are TRBV7-9 and TRBJ1-2; TRBD1 is a possible D gene (6 bases). V lost 1 base and J 4 bases, leaving 13 bases between the germline ends. The CDR3 is 15 residues long. Germline CDR1 and CDR2: SEHNR and FQNEAQ (reference sequence). The CDR3 region has the DNA TGTGCCAGCAGCTTAGGGTCAGGGGAATCCTATGGCTACACCTTC. Encoded protein: CASSLGSGESYGYTF.

The V and J genes are TRBV20-1 and TRBJ2-7; D is uncertain. The CDR3 runs to 11 residues. Looked up from germline, CDR1 is DFQATT and CDR2 is SNEGSKA (reference sequence). V gave up 2 bases and J gave up 5 bases, with 7 bases separating them. The CDR3 reads CSARFADEQYF. DNA of the CDR3: TGCAGTGCTAGATTCGCGGACGAGCAGTACTTC.

This sequence joins TRBV5-6 and TRBJ1-6, with 8 bases identical to TRBD1. There are 17 residues in the CDR3. Germline V gene sequence: CDR1 SGHDT, CDR2 YYEEEE. Germline trimming cut 0 bases from V and 10 bases from J; bases unmatched to any gene: 12. The CDR3 DNA reads as TGTGCCAGCAGCTTGGGCCCGGACAGGGTGGTTTGGTCACCCCTCCACTTT. As protein: CASSLGPDRVVWSPLHF.

This rearrangement joins TRBV4-1 to TRBJ1-2; 9 bases are shared with TRBD1. V gave up 4 bases and J gave up 5 bases; unmatched junction bases: 8. Germline CDR1 and CDR2: MGHRA and YSYEKL. There are 15 residues in the CDR3. The chain's CDR3 is CASSPPGQGVYGYTF. CDR3 DNA: TGCGCCAGCAGCCCTCCGGGACAGGGAGTTTATGGCTACACCTTC.

This clone was counted a single time. This clone may be a read error of a much larger clone one base away. The identical CDR3 is also encoded by other nucleotide sequences in the sample. The chain combines TRBV5-1 with TRBJ2-1, with D perhaps matching TRBD2 (6 bases). From germline, CDR1 is SGHRS and CDR2 YFSETQ. This CDR3 has 15 residues. V gave up 4 bases and J gave up 0 bases, with 11 bases separating them. The CDR3 protein is CASSLAGSSYNEQFF. The CDR3 DNA sequence: TGCGCCAGCAGCCTGGCGGGGAGCTCCTACAATGAGCAGTTCTTC.